Listed here are 9 T cell receptor beta chains from one sample, sequenced in a study of human T cells and chemical hapten exposure. Using its own MiXCR run on the RACE reads, TCRdb lists one record per CDR3 protein. In the table there are about 360,000 distinct CDR3 sequences, about 4.8% of which are singletons. As to time point: patch test 1, 2 weeks after DPC sensitization. Treatment: therapeutic diphenylcyclopropenone sensitization with weekly scalp DPC. Sequencing used whole blood, obtained in connection with sensitization to the hapten diphenylcyclopropenone (DPC). The receptors were sampled from a woman between 50 and 59 years old with alopecia areata. Some clones in this sample may be carry-over from other donors' samples.

The rearrangement uses TRBV5-6 and TRBJ1-1; no firm D call. This CDR3 has 14 amino acids. The germline V gene has CDR1 SGHDT and CDR2 YYEEEE. V gave up 4 bases and J gave up 4 bases, with 14 bases separating them. The CDR3 region is CASSQWPAGTEAFF. CDR3 nucleotides: TGTGCCAGCAGCCAGTGGCCGGCAGGCACTGAAGCTTTCTTT.

This clonotype was seen ten or more times. The chain has TRBV5-1 and TRBJ1-1; a weak D match, TRBD1 (5 bases). CDR1 SGHRS and CDR2 YFSETQ come from the germline V gene. The ends were cut back, 0 bases at V and 4 bases at J, with 7 bases in the middle. This CDR3 contains 13 residues. CDR3 nucleotide sequence: TGCGCCAGCAGCTTGGACGGGGCCACTGAAGCTTTCTTT. It encodes CASSLDGATEAFF.

The table lists this clonotype with many counts. CDR3 amino acids: CSVAGRSSSYNEQFF. The CDR3 DNA sequence: TGCAGCGTTGCGGGGCGATCAAGCTCCTACAATGAGCAGTTCTTC. The chain joins TRBV29-1 to TRBJ2-1, with D perhaps assigned TRBD1 or TRBD2 (5 bases each). CDR3 length: 15 amino acids. CDR1 SQVTM and CDR2 ANQGSEA come from the germline V gene. With 4 bases removed from V and 0 bases from J, the gap between germline ends came to 13 bases.

This clonotype was detected ten times or more. This sequence joins TRBV20-1 and TRBJ2-3, with 11 bases matching TRBD2. V trimming: 8 bases; J trimming: 5 bases; junction bases outside the gene matches: 3. Germline V CDR1 and CDR2: DFQATT, SNEGSKA (reference sequence). CDR3 size: 12 residues. CDR3: CSTLAGGDTQYF. The CDR3 DNA is TGCAGTACCCTAGCGGGAGGAGATACGCAGTATTTT.

This chain connects TRBV6-2 or TRBV6-3 to TRBJ1-3; D is ambiguous. CDR3 length: 15 amino acids. The germline V and J ends were trimmed by 7 bases and 0 bases, with 13 bases remaining between them. The germline CDR1 and CDR2 sequences are MNHEY and SVGEGT. The DNA for the CDR3 is TGTGCCAGCACCTTTACGGAACACTCTGGAAACACCATATATTTT. It codes for CASTFTEHSGNTIYF.

This clonotype was detected ten times or more. The genes are TRBV12-3 or TRBV12-4 and TRBJ2-3, with 10 bases that match TRBD2. Trimming cost V 6 bases and J 5 bases; bases outside gene matches: 8. The CDR3 extends over 15 amino acids. The CDR3 region has the DNA TGTGCCAGCAGGACCGGGACTAGCGTAAGAGATACGCAGTATTTT. Translated, it gives CASRTGTSVRDTQYF.

This clonotype was counted ten times or more. The chain uses TRBV7-9 and TRBJ2-3; 13 bases are shared with TRBD2. Losses at the gene ends were 3 bases for V and 2 bases for J; bases not matched to a gene: 8. Germline V CDR1 and CDR2: SEHNR, FQNEAQ (reference sequence). The CDR3 is 18 residues long. CDR3 sequence (DNA): TGTGCCAGCAGCTTCGGACTAGCGGGAGTCAGGGCCACAGATACGCAGTATTTT. Encoded protein: CASSFGLAGVRATDTQYF.

This clonotype was seen at least ten times. The chain employs TRBV10-3 and TRBJ2-1; 7 bases map to TRBD1. Germline assignment: CDR1 ENHRY and CDR2 SYGVKD. The CDR3 is 14 amino acids. V lost 6 bases to trimming and J lost 5 bases; unmatched junction nucleotides: 7. The CDR3, as DNA: TGTGCCATCAGGACAGGGTACGAACACAATGAGCAGTTCTTC. This codes for CAIRTGYEHNEQFF.

This clonotype was detected many times. The CDR3 DNA reads as TGCGCCAGCAGCTCCGGACAGGCAGCTGGGGAAAGGACCCAGTACTTC. Its protein product is CASSSGQAAGERTQYF. The V gene is TRBV5-1, the J gene TRBJ2-5; 7 bases match TRBD1. Germline CDR1 SGHRS, CDR2 YFSETQ. CDR3 size: 16 residues. V lost 3 bases and J lost 7; bases outside the gene matches: 15.